Listed below are T cell receptor beta chains from one sample, sequenced in a study of T cell clonotyping in hematopoietic cell transplantation. Sequencing was performed with immunoSEQ multiplex PCR; in TCRdb, only in-frame clones are kept and a portion is missing. The top ten hold less than 15% of the sample, which has several thousand clones, 78% seen once. Sequenced material: peripheral blood mononuclear cells, taken 30 days after allogeneic stem cell transplant. These receptors were collected from a male patient aged 55 to 69 who had an allogeneic stem cell transplant from an unrelated donor, so the T cells may come from the graft donor. Some clones in this sample may be carry-over from other donors' samples. Each CDR3 is given with its conserved first and last residue. A D gene is named only where the DNA matches it firmly. Clone size is not always given. Where it is, it says once, few, many or a class for expanded clones.

v_gene,abundance,d_gene,j_gene,CDR3aa,CDR3nt
TRBV5-1,NA,TRBD1,TRBJ2-6,CASSLYPGQGNSAGANVLTF,TGCGCCAGCAGCTTGTACCCGGGACAGGGCAACTCTGCTGGGGCCAACGTCCTGACTTTC
TRBV27,once,NA,TRBJ2-7,CASRKSDLYEQYF,TGTGCCAGCAGAAAATCGGACCTCTACGAGCAGTACTTC
TRBV5-1,NA,TRBD2,TRBJ2-5,CASSPGLAGAQETQYF,TGCGCCAGCAGCCCGGGACTAGCGGGGGCACAAGAGACCCAGTACTTC
TRBV7-6,once,TRBD1,TRBJ1-2,CASSPREGALEGYTF,TGTGCCAGCAGCCCCCGTGAGGGGGCCTTGGAAGGCTACACCTTC
TRBV11-2,few,NA,TRBJ1-6,CASTLGVKDSPLHF,TGTGCCAGCACCCTTGGGGTTAAGGATTCACCCCTCCACTTT
TRBV29-1,NA,NA,TRBJ2-1,CSVVWVTSYNEQFF,TGCAGCGTTGTGTGGGTTACTAGCTACAATGAGCAGTTCTTC
TRBV7-2,once,NA,TRBJ1-3,CASSSDRLSGNTIYF,TGTGCCAGCAGCTCTGACAGGCTCAGCGGAAACACCATATATTTT
TRBV30,NA,NA,TRBJ2-2,CAWGRGGELFF,TGTGCCTGGGGGCGGGGCGGGGAGCTGTTTTTT
TRBV11-3,few,TRBD1,TRBJ1-4,CASSNRDRSNEKLFF,TGTGCCAGCAGCAACCGGGACAGGAGTAATGAAAAACTGTTTTTT
TRBV15,large,NA,TRBJ1-4,CATSRSTVENEKLFF,TGTGCCACCAGCAGATCGACGGTCGAGAATGAAAAACTGTTTTTT
TRBV5-1,NA,NA,TRBJ2-1,CASSLEGIGDEQFF,TGCGCCAGCAGCTTGGAGGGTATTGGCGATGAGCAGTTCTTC
TRBV30,NA,TRBD1,TRBJ1-3,CAWDRGLGNTIYF,TGTGCCTGGGACAGGGGGCTTGGAAACACCATATATTTT
TRBV11-3,NA,NA,TRBJ2-3,CASSPGTGVTDTQYF,TGTGCCAGCAGCCCCGGGACGGGAGTCACAGATACGCAGTATTTT
TRBV4-1,NA,NA,TRBJ2-2,CASSQVSDTGELFF,TGCGCCAGCAGCCAAGTGTCAGACACCGGGGAGCTGTTTTTT
TRBV5-1,NA,NA,TRBJ1-4,CASSLETRSEKLFF,TGCGCCAGCAGCTTGGAAACACGGAGTGAAAAACTGTTTTTT
TRBV4-3,few,TRBD1,TRBJ2-7,CASSQEFQTGSAAEQYF,TGCGCCAGCAGCCAAGAGTTTCAGACAGGGAGCGCCGCCGAGCAGTACTTC
TRBV11-3,NA,NA,TRBJ2-1,CASSLRLGTGLYNEQFF,TGTGCCAGCAGCCTACGTCTTGGGACGGGACTCTACAATGAGCAGTTCTTC
TRBV7-9,few,NA,TRBJ2-1,CASSIGGFLSEQFF,TGTGCCAGCAGCATTGGAGGGTTCTTAAGTGAGCAGTTCTTC
TRBV30,NA,NA,TRBJ2-1,CAWTGYNEQFF,TGTGCCTGGACAGGCTACAATGAGCAGTTCTTC
TRBV6-1,NA,NA,TRBJ1-2,CASSEGWVSWGYTF,TGTGCCAGCAGTGAAGGGTGGGTTTCATGGGGCTACACCTTC
TRBV10-3,NA,TRBD1,TRBJ1-1,CAISDDRGPNTEAFF,TGTGCCATCAGTGACGACAGGGGGCCGAACACTGAAGCTTTCTTT
TRBV5-8,NA,NA,TRBJ1-2,CASGDEPGSFRGADGYTF,TGTGCCAGCGGCGACGAACCTGGAAGTTTTCGGGGGGCGGATGGCTACACCTTC
TRBV2,NA,NA,TRBJ2-4,CASKKVAKNIQYF,TGTGCCAGCAAGAAAGTAGCCAAAAACATTCAGTACTTC
TRBV4-1,NA,NA,TRBJ2-7,CASSREPSGAKEQYF,TGCGCCAGCAGCCGAGAACCCTCGGGTGCGAAGGAGCAGTACTTC
TRBV5-1,few,TRBD2,TRBJ2-7,CASSPTSISYEQYF,TGCGCCAGCAGCCCGACTAGCATCTCCTACGAGCAGTACTTC
TRBV2,NA,NA,TRBJ2-5,CASTPVPLETQYF,TGTGCCAGCACGCCCGTACCGTTGGAGACCCAGTACTTC
TRBV6-4,NA,NA,TRBJ2-3,CASSEGFSGTDTQYF,TGTGCCAGCAGTGAGGGATTTAGTGGCACAGATACGCAGTATTTT